These 11 T cell receptor beta chains were all obtained from the same sample, sequenced in a study of T cell responses to AZD1222 COVID-19 vaccine. Produced via immunoSEQ multiplex PCR; TCRdb's table is partial and in-frame only. The sample has about 160,000 clones; 91% are singletons. Here the sequenced sample was peripheral blood, taken on day 0 of AZD1222 vaccination. The receptors here all came from an adult in good health.

This clone was picked up one time. The chain recombines TRBV7-9 with TRBJ2-1; no definite D call. Germline V gene lookup returns CDR1 SEHNR and CDR2 FQNEAQ (reference sequence). The V gene lost 2 bases and the J gene lost 0 bases, with 14 bases spanning the gap. The CDR3 runs 17 residues. The CDR3 DNA reads as TGTGCCAGCAGCTTATTGGGTCAGGCGAGCTCCTACAATGAGCAGTTCTTC. It encodes CASSLLGQASSYNEQFF.

This rearrangement joins TRBV7-2 to TRBJ1-5; D gene uncertain. The CDR3 length is 14 residues. V shed 1 base and J shed 7 bases, with 11 bases lying between them. Germline CDR1 reads SGHTA; CDR2 reads FQGNSA. The CDR3 protein is CASSLDRVGQPQHF. The DNA for the CDR3 is TGTGCCAGCAGCTTAGATAGGGTCGGGCAGCCCCAGCATTTT.

The chain couples TRBV5-1 to TRBJ2-1; 13 nucleotides line up with TRBD2. Germline trimming cut 4 bases from V and 1 base from J; bases unmatched to any gene: 2. Germline lookup yields CDR1 SGHRS and CDR2 YFSETQ. The CDR3 spans 16 residues. The CDR3 sequence: CASSGTSGESYNEQFF. Written as DNA, the CDR3 is TGCGCCAGCAGCGGGACTAGCGGGGAATCCTACAATGAGCAGTTCTTC. The complete variable domain, with remaining parts taken from reference TRBV5-1 and TRBJ2-1, reads KAGVTQTPRYLIKTRGQQVTLSCSPISGHRSVSWYQQTPGQGLQFLFEYFSETQRNKGNFPGRFSGRQFSNSRSEMNVSTLELGDSALYLCASSGTSGESYNEQFFGPGTRLTVL.

The J gene is TRBJ1-1, the V gene TRBV19; tentative D call: TRBD1 (5 bases). CDR3 length: 13 amino acids. Germline V CDR1 and CDR2: LNHDA, SQIVND (reference sequence). The germline V and J ends were trimmed by 8 bases and 4 bases, with 14 bases remaining between them. The CDR3 sequence: CASAGRWGTEAFF. For the CDR3, the DNA is TGTGCCAGTGCAGGGCGTTGGGGCACTGAAGCTTTCTTT.

This rearrangement joins TRBV7-6 to TRBJ2-7, with 8 bases that match TRBD2. Germline assignment: CDR1 SGHVS and CDR2 FNYEAQ. The junction had 16 bases not matched to a gene; V was cut back by 5 bases and J by 1 base. This CDR3 contains 18 residues. Here the CDR3 DNA reads TGTGCCAGCAGCGTCGCAGATACTAGCGGCATTGGATCCTACGAGCAGTACTTC. This sequence encodes CASSVADTSGIGSYEQYF.

V gene TRBV28 combines with J gene TRBJ2-7; D is tentatively TRBD1 or TRBD2 (6 bases each). V was clipped by 3 bases and J by 5 bases, with 20 bases between them. Germline CDR1 reads MDHEN; CDR2 reads SYDVKM. The length of the CDR3 is 16 residues. The CDR3 region is CASSFFRSSGADEQYF. The CDR3 DNA sequence: TGTGCCAGCAGTTTTTTTCGGAGTTCGGGGGCCGACGAGCAGTACTTC. The complete variable domain, with remaining parts taken from reference TRBV28 and TRBJ2-7, reads DVKVTQSSRYLVKRTGEKVFLECVQDMDHENMFWYRQDPGLGLRLIYFSYDVKMKEKGDIPEGYSVSREKKERFSLILESASTNQTSMYLCASSFFRSSGADEQYFGPGTRLTVT.

The chain couples TRBV6-1 to TRBJ2-2; D ambiguous. The CDR3 runs 15 residues. The germline gives CDR1 MNHNS, CDR2 SASEGT. The ends were cut back, 2 bases at V and 7 bases at J, with 14 bases in the middle. The CDR3 region has the DNA TGTGCCAGCAGTGAATTCTGGACCACCGTCGGGGAGCTGTTTTTT. This codes for CASSEFWTTVGELFF.

This chain uses TRBV28 with TRBJ1-6; 7 nucleotides line up with TRBD1. Trimming took 5 bases from V and 6 from J; bases not matched to a gene: 10. Per the germline V gene, CDR1 is MDHEN and CDR2 is SYDVKM. This CDR3 is built from 16 residues. The CDR3 coding sequence is TGTGCCAGCAGTAAACCAGCCGGGACAGTTAATTCACCCCTCCACTTT. Protein sequence: CASSKPAGTVNSPLHF.

The chain links TRBV3-1 (or the pseudogene TRBV3-2) to TRBJ1-6; no firm D call. The CDR3 runs 15 residues. From germline, CDR1 is LGHDT and CDR2 YNNKEL (reference sequence). Trimming shortened V by 4 bases and J by 6 bases, and 13 bases separated the two germline ends. CDR3 sequence: CASSPRAGSNSPLHF. CDR3 sequence (DNA): TGTGCCAGCAGCCCACGGGCAGGTAGTAATTCACCCCTCCACTTT.

J is TRBJ2-1 and V is TRBV28; 12 bases agree with TRBD1. The germline V gene has CDR1 MDHEN and CDR2 SYDVKM. The trim removed 6 bases at V and 7 bases at J, leaving 4 bases unmatched. This CDR3 contains 14 residues. The CDR3 region is CASRGQGAGNEQFF. DNA of the CDR3: TGTGCCAGCAGGGGACAGGGGGCTGGTAATGAGCAGTTCTTC. The full variable domain, rest sourced from reference TRBV28 and TRBJ2-1, is DVKVTQSSRYLVKRTGEKVFLECVQDMDHENMFWYRQDPGLGLRLIYFSYDVKMKEKGDIPEGYSVSREKKERFSLILESASTNQTSMYLCASRGQGAGNEQFFGPGTRLTVL.

The chain uses TRBV18 and TRBJ2-1, with 9 bases aligning to TRBD2. The V and J ends lost 3 bases and 6 bases, in that order; junction bases with no gene match: 6. This CDR3 has 15 residues. CDR1 KGHSH and CDR2 LQKENI come from the germline V gene. The chain's CDR3 is CASSPGLAGSNEQFF. DNA for the CDR3: TGTGCCAGCTCACCTGGGCTAGCGGGATCCAATGAGCAGTTCTTC.